In this sample, the clone carrying this T cell receptor (beta chain) turned up a few times. Its antigen is not known. The data are from a study of identical twins. Study-wide results and caveats: Twin pairs' shared out-of-frame alpha sequences were enriched in low generation probability. These conclusions were based on statistical analysis (cross-sectional, not following the same donors).

TCRdb analysed the 5' RACE reads with MiXCR anew, one entry per CDR3 protein. The repertoire consists of about 550,000 distinct CDR3 sequences, with around 22% occurring once and the leading ten covering approximately 0.5%. The CDR3 has 19 residues. Germline trimming cut 5 bases from V and 0 bases from J; bases unmatched to any gene: 17. The germline V gene encodes CDR1 SQVTM and CDR2 ANQGSEA. These data are also associated with another study on yellow fever vaccine responses in identical twins.

This chain links TRBV29-1 with TRBJ2-4, with TRBD1 matching over 9 bases. The sequenced sample was CD4+ T cells sorted from blood. The clonotype originates from a woman between 18 and 29 years old in good health. CDR3 in DNA: TGCAGCGTTTTGCCAACCACAGGGGGCGAGGGGGTAGCCAAAAACATTCAGTACTTC. Its translation: CSVLPTTGGEGVAKNIQYF.